This paragraph covers one T cell receptor (beta chain) sequence. Its antigen is unidentified. Germline V CDR1 and CDR2: SQVTM, ANQGSEA. This CDR3 region has 12 residues. TCRdb reprocessed the 5' RACE reads, with one entry per CDR3 protein and no DNA. This table lists about 210,000 distinct CDR3 sequences. The sample belongs to a study of monozygotic twins with inflammatory bowel disease. General study findings and limits: Treatment differences in immunosuppression may have added variability to the repertoires of patients.

Each donor supplied around 2.5 ml of blood. This receptor was taken from a human donor with ulcerative colitis or Crohn's disease, or a healthy co-twin of an affected twin (not recorded which). The V gene is TRBV29-1, the J gene TRBJ1-2. The sequencing input was blood. Here the CDR3 reads CSVAQISYGYTF.